These 16 T cell receptor beta chains originate from one sample sequenced in a study of control samples from healthy donors and cancer patients. Measured with immunoSEQ multiplex PCR; TCRdb has only the in-frame clones, and not every one. Of approximately 160,000 clones listed, 85% to 95% are singletons. Sequenced: blood. The source of these receptors is a woman between 18 and 30 years old in good health.

The chain has TRBV7-2 and TRBJ2-7; TRBD2 matches at 9 bases. The CDR3 runs 17 residues. Unmatched junction bases numbered 11, after V lost 5 bases and J lost 0 bases. Looked up from germline, CDR1 is SGHTA and CDR2 is FQGNSA. The CDR3 sequence: CASSLGVAGVISYEQYF. The CDR3 coding sequence is TGTGCCAGCAGCCTGGGGGTAGCGGGGGTAATCTCCTACGAGCAGTACTTC. Full variable domain (rest looked up from reference TRBV7-2 and TRBJ2-7): GAGVSQSPSNKVTEKGKDVELRCDPISGHTALYWYRQSLGQGLEFLIYFQGNSAPDKSGLPSDRFSAERTGGSVSTLTIQRTQQEDSAVYLCASSLGVAGVISYEQYFGPGTRLTVT.

The chain recombines TRBV13 with TRBJ1-2; D is unclear. Germline-derived CDR1 and CDR2 are PRHDT and FYEKMQ (reference sequence). The CDR3 runs to 13 residues. The V end lost 5 bases, the J end lost 10 bases, and 17 bases lay between the germline ends. The CDR3 loop reads CASSDWGGLPYTF. The CDR3 DNA is TGTGCCAGCAGCGATTGGGGAGGTCTCCCCTACACCTTC.

The genes are TRBV6-1 and TRBJ2-3; TRBD1 agrees at 9 bases. This CDR3 spans 18 amino acids. The ends lost 4 bases at V and 0 bases at J; junction bases unmatched: 11. Germline CDR1 MNHNS, CDR2 SASEGT. In DNA form, the CDR3 reads TGTGCCAGCAGTGCGGTCAGCACAGGGGGCGGAAGCACAGATACGCAGTATTTT. Its translation: CASSAVSTGGGSTDTQYF.

Worth noting for this clone: The junction differs from germline at one of its ends, possibly a read error. CDR3 sequence reads: CASSLEPPGAGNTIYF. The CDR3 bases are TGTGCTAGCAGCTTAGAGCCCCCGGGCGCTGGAAACACCATATATTTT. V and J are TRBV7-7 and TRBJ1-3; no clear D. The CDR3 spans 16 residues. CDR1 is SSHAT, CDR2 FNYEAQ, per germline (reference sequence).

The rearrangement links TRBV13 to TRBJ1-2, with 7 bases fitting TRBD1. This CDR3 has 15 residues. The V and J ends lost 4 bases and 6 bases, in that order; junction bases with no gene match: 11. CDR1 and CDR2 from the germline V gene are PRHDT and FYEKMQ (reference sequence). This chain's CDR3 is CASSSRDRPLDGYTF. The CDR3 DNA reads TGTGCCAGCAGCTCCCGGGACAGACCTTTGGATGGCTACACCTTC.

The chain carries TRBV19 and TRBJ2-1; D possibly corresponds to TRBD2 (5 bases). The CDR3 is 17 residues long. V was clipped by 5 bases and J by 11 bases, with 28 bases between them. CDR1 and CDR2 (germline): LNHDA, SQIVND (reference sequence). CDR3 sequence: CASSAGSGSSTTMKQFF. Written as DNA, the CDR3 is TGTGCCAGTAGTGCGGGCTCGGGGTCCTCGACGACAATGAAGCAGTTCTTC. Filled out from reference TRBV19 and TRBJ2-1, the complete variable domain reads DGGITQSPKYLFRKEGQNVTLSCEQNLNHDAMYWYRQDPGQGLRLIYYSQIVNDFQKGDIAEGYSVSREKKESFPLTVTSAQKNPTAFYLCASSAGSGSSTTMKQFFGPGTRLTVL.

V is TRBV5-6 and J is TRBJ2-5; TRBD1 or TRBD2 may be the D gene (5 bases each). The CDR3 sequence is 14 residues long. Germline V gives CDR1 SGHDT, CDR2 YYEEEE. V was shortened by 4 bases and J by 7 bases, with 17 bases between the two germline ends. The DNA of the CDR3 is TGTGCCAGCAGCCTGGGACCAAACCGAGGGACCCAGTACTTC. Protein sequence: CASSLGPNRGTQYF.

This rearrangement joins TRBV7-9 to TRBJ1-5; tentative D call: TRBD1 (6 bases). In germline, CDR1 is SEHNR, CDR2 FQNEAQ (reference sequence). Between the trimmed V and J ends, which lost 5 bases and 2 bases, there was a span of 13 bases. The CDR3 runs to 15 residues. The chain's CDR3 is CASSPGTSRNQPQHF. The CDR3, as DNA: TGTGCCAGCAGCCCCGGGACATCCCGCAATCAGCCCCAGCATTTT.

The chain uses TRBV28 and TRBJ1-6; the match to TRBD1 covers 7 bases. This CDR3 is built from 16 residues. Trimming cost V 1 base and J 1 base; bases outside gene matches: 1. Per the germline V gene, CDR1 is MDHEN and CDR2 is SYDVKM. CDR3 protein: CASSLSGGSYNSPLHF. In DNA, the CDR3 is TGTGCCAGCAGTTTATCAGGGGGTTCCTATAATTCACCCCTCCACTTT.

This rearrangement joins TRBV6-5 to TRBJ1-3; 7 nucleotides align to TRBD1. The CDR3 extends over 16 amino acids. In germline, CDR1 is MNHEY, CDR2 SVGAGI. V lost 4 bases and J lost 0; bases outside the gene matches: 6. The CDR3 loop reads CASSFTTGSSGNTIYF. In DNA form, the CDR3 reads TGTGCCAGCAGTTTCACGACAGGGTCCTCTGGAAACACCATATATTTT.

The chain has TRBV7-2 and TRBJ2-7; 9 bases match TRBD2. Trimming cost V 3 bases and J 6 bases; bases outside gene matches: 12. CDR1 and CDR2 (germline): SGHTA, FQGNSA. CDR3 length: 16 amino acids. This chain's CDR3 is CASSLQGVAGDGEQYF. The CDR3 DNA sequence: TGTGCCAGCAGCTTGCAAGGGGTAGCGGGAGATGGCGAGCAGTACTTC. The full variable domain, with the rest looked up from reference TRBV7-2 and TRBJ2-7, is GAGVSQSPSNKVTEKGKDVELRCDPISGHTALYWYRQSLGQGLEFLIYFQGNSAPDKSGLPSDRFSAERTGGSVSTLTIQRTQQEDSAVYLCASSLQGVAGDGEQYFGPGTRLTVT.

This clone appeared once. The genes are TRBV19 and TRBJ1-6; 9 positions agree with TRBD1. The ends lost 7 bases at V and 10 bases at J; junction bases unmatched: 8. The CDR3 runs 14 residues. Germline V gene sequence: CDR1 LNHDA, CDR2 SQIVND (reference sequence). The DNA for the CDR3 is TGTGCCAGTACTATTACAGGGGGCTTCTCACCCCTCCACTTT. Its translation is CASTITGGFSPLHF.

The genes are TRBV7-8 and TRBJ1-5; D perhaps matches TRBD1 (5 bases). The germline V gene encodes CDR1 SGHVS and CDR2 FQNEAQ. This CDR3 contains 15 residues. V dropped 5 bases and J dropped 2 bases, with 13 bases sitting between them. CDR3 sequence reads: CASSAGTGGNQPQHF. The CDR3 DNA is TGTGCCAGCAGCGCTGGGACGGGGGGCAATCAGCCCCAGCATTTT.

The gene calls are TRBV10-3 and TRBJ1-6; D is uncertain. V was pared by 0 bases and J by 10 bases, with 4 bases between. CDR1 ENHRY and CDR2 SYGVKD come from the germline V gene. The length of the CDR3 is 12 residues. The CDR3 DNA is TGTGCCATCAGTGAGTCTAGGTCACCCCTCCACTTT. Translated: CAISESRSPLHF.

This clone was recorded only once. The chain uses TRBV6-2 or TRBV6-3 and TRBJ2-2; D unresolved. Trimming stripped 5 bases from V and 8 bases from J, with 6 bases between. The CDR3 covers 11 residues. Germline values: CDR1 MNHEY, CDR2 SVGEGT. The CDR3, as DNA: TGTGCCAGCAGTGTTCTTGGGGAGCTGTTTTTT. Its protein product is CASSVLGELFF.

The J gene is TRBJ2-5, the V gene TRBV6-2 or TRBV6-3, with D tentatively TRBD2 (5 bases). The CDR3 has 16 amino acids. The V gene's germline CDR1 is MNHEY and CDR2 SVGEGT. V lost 0 bases and J lost 4, with 15 bases in between. The CDR3 sequence is CASSYSRTEGRETQYF. In DNA, the CDR3 is TGTGCCAGCAGTTACTCCCGGACTGAAGGACGAGAGACCCAGTACTTC.